The clone carrying this T cell receptor beta chain was observed a handful of times. The source of the sample is a study of OX40 agonist ivuxolimab in advanced cancers. About the study: Patients were under 90% male with ages about 23 to 80, mean about 54.

Here immunoSEQ multiplex PCR was the method, and the copy in TCRdb shows in-frame clones only, minus some. The table has roughly 64,000 clones, around 84% seen once. The CDR3 length is 14 residues. The germline V and J ends were trimmed by 4 bases and 1 base, with 9 bases remaining between them. Per germline, CDR1 SNHLY and CDR2 FYNNEI. The input for sequencing was CD4+ or CD8+ T cells sorted from blood, taken in a trial of the OX40 agonist ivuxolimab. This sequence joins TRBV2 and TRBJ2-3, with D possibly matching TRBD1 (5 bases). The clonotype comes from an adult with an advanced solid tumor such as melanoma, head and neck, liver or kidney cancer. CDR3 nucleotides: TGTGCCAGCAGTGGAGACAGTGGCACAGATACGCAGTATTTT. This translates into CASSGDSGTDTQYF.